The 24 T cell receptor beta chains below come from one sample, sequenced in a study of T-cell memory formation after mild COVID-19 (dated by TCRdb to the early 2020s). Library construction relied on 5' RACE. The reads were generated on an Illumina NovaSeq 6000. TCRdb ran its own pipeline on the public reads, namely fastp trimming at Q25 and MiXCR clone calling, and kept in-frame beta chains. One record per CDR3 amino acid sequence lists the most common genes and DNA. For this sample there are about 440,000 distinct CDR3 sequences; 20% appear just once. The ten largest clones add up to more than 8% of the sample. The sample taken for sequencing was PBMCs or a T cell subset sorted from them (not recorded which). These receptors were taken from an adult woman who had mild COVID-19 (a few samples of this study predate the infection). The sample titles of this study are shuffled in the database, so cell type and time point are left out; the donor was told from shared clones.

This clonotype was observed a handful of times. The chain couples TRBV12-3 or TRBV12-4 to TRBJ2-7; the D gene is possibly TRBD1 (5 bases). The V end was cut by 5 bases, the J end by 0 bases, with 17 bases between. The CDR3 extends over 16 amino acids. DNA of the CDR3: TGTGCCAGCAGTCCCTTGAGAAAGCAGGGCTCCTACGAGCAGTACTTC. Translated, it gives CASSPLRKQGSYEQYF.

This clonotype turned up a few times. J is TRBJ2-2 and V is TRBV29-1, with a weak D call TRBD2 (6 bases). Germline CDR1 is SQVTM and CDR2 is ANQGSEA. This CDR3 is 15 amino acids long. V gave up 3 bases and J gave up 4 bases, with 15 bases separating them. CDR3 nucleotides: TGCAGCGTTGAGACTAGTTTGGGAGTCACCGGGGAGCTGTTTTTT. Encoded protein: CSVETSLGVTGELFF.

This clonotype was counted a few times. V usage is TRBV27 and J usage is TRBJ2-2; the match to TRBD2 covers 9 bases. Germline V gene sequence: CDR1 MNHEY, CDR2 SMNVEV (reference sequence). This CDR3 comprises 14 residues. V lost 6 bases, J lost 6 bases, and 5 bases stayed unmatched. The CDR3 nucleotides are TGTGCCAGCAGAAGCAGCGGGGGGTCCGGGGAGCTGTTTTTT. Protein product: CASRSSGGSGELFF.

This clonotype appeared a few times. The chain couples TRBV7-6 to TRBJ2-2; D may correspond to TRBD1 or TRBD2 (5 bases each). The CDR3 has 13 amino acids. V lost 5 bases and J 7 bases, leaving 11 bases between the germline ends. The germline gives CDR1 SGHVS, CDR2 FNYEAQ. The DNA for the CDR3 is TGTGCCAGCAGCCCCGGGACCTACGGGGAGCTGTTTTTT. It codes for CASSPGTYGELFF.

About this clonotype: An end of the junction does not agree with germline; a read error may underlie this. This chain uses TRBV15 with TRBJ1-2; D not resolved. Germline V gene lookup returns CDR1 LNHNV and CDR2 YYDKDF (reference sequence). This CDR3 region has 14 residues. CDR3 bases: TGTGCCACCGGCAGAGAGCCGGTTAACTATGGCTACACCTTC. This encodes CATGREPVNYGYTF.

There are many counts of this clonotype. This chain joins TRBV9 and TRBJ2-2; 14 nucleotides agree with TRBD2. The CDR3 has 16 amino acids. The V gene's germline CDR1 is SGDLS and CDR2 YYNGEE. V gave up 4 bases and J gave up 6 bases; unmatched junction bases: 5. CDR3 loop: CASSTQGLAGAGELFF. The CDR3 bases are TGTGCCAGCAGCACCCAGGGACTAGCGGGAGCCGGGGAGCTGTTTTTT.

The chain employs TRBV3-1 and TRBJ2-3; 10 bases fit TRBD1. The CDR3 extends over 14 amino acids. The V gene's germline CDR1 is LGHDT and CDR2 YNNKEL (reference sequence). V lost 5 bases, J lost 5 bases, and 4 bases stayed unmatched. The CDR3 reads CASSGTGDGDTQYF. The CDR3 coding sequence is TGTGCCAGCAGCGGGACAGGGGATGGAGATACGCAGTATTTT.

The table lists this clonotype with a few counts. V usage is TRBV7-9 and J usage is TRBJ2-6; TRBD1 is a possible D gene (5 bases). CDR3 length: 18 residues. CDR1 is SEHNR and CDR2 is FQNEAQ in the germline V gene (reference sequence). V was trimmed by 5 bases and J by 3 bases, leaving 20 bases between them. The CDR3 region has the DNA TGTGCCAGCAGCCGCCACGGGCAGGGCCCTTTTGGGGCCAACGTCCTGACTTTC. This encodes CASSRHGQGPFGANVLTF.

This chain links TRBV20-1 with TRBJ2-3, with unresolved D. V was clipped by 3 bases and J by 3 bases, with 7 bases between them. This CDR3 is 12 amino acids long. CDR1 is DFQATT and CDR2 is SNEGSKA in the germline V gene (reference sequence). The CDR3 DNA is TGCAGTGCTAGTGGAGAGACAGATACGCAGTATTTT. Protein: CSASGETDTQYF.

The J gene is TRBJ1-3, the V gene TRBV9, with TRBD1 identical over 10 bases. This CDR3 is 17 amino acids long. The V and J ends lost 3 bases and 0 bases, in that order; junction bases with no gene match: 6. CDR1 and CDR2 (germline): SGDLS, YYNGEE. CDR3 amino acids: CASSAPRDRGSGNTIYF. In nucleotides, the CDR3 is TGTGCCAGCAGCGCCCCCCGGGACAGGGGCTCTGGAAACACCATATATTTT.

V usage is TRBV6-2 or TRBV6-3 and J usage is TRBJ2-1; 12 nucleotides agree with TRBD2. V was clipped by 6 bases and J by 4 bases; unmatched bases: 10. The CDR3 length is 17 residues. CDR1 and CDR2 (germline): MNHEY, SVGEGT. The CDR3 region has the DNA TGTGCCAGCAGCCCCCTCCCCCTAGCGGGAGGGTACAATGAGCAGTTCTTC. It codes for CASSPLPLAGGYNEQFF.

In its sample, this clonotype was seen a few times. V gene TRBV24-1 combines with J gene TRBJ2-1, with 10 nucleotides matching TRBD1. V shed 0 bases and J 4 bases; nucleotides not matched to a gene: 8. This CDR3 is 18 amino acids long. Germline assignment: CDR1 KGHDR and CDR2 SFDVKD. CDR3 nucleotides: TGTGCCACCAGTGATTTGCCACAGACAGGGGGCCAATACAATGAGCAGTTCTTC. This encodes CATSDLPQTGGQYNEQFF.

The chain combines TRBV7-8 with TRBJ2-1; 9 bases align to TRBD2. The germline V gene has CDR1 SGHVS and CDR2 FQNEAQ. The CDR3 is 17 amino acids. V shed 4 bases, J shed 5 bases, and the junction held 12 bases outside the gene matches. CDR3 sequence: CASSSRIAGVGDNEQFF. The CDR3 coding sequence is TGTGCCAGCAGCTCCCGGATAGCGGGAGTCGGCGACAATGAGCAGTTCTTC.

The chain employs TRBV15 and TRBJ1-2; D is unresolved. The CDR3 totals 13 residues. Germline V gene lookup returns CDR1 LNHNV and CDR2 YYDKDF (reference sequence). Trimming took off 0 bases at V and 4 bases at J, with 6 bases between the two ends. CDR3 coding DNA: TGTGCCACCAGCAGAGATTTGCTCTATGGCTACACCTTC. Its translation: CATSRDLLYGYTF.

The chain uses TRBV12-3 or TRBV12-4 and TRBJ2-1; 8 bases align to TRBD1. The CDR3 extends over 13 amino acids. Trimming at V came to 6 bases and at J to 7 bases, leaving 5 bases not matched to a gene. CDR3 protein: CASRLGQVNEQFF. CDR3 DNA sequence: TGTGCCAGCAGGCTGGGACAGGTGAATGAGCAGTTCTTC.

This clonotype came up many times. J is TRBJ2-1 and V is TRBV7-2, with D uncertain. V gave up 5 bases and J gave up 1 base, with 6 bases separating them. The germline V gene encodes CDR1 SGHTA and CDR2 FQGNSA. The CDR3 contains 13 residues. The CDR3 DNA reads TGTGCCAGCAGCCCCGGGTCCTACAATGAGCAGTTCTTC. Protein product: CASSPGSYNEQFF. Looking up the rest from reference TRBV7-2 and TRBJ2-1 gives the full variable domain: GAGVSQSPSNKVTEKGKDVELRCDPISGHTALYWYRQSLGQGLEFLIYFQGNSAPDKSGLPSDRFSAERTGGSVSTLTIQRTQQEDSAVYLCASSPGSYNEQFFGPGTRLTVL.

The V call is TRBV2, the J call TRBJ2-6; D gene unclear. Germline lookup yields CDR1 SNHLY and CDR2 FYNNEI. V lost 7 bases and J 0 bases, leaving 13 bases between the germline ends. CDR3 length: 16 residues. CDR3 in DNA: TGTGCCAGCAAACGAGACCTATCCTCTGGGGCCAACGTCCTGACTTTC. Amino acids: CASKRDLSSGANVLTF.

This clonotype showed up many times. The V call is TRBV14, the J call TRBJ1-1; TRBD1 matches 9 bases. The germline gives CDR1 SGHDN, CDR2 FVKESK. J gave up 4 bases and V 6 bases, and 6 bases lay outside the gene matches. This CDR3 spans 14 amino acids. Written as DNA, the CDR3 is TGTGCCAGCAGGCCCGGGACAGGGAGCACTGAAGCTTTCTTT. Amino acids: CASRPGTGSTEAFF. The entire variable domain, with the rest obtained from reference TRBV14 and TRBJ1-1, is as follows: EAGVTQFPSHSVIEKGQTVTLRCDPISGHDNLYWYRRVMGKEIKFLLHFVKESKQDESGMPNNRFLAERTGGTYSTLKVQPAELEDSGVYFCASRPGTGSTEAFFGQGTRLTVV.

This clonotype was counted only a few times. The CDR3 protein is CASSKPGLGTEAFF. CDR3 sequence (DNA): TGTGCCAGCAGTAAACCGGGGCTGGGGACTGAAGCTTTCTTT. This chain links TRBV6-2 or TRBV6-3 with TRBJ1-1, with a possible D match to TRBD1 (5 bases). From germline, CDR1 is MNHEY and CDR2 SVGEGT. The CDR3 is made up of 14 amino acids. Trimming cost V 5 bases and J 5 bases, with 15 bases left between them.

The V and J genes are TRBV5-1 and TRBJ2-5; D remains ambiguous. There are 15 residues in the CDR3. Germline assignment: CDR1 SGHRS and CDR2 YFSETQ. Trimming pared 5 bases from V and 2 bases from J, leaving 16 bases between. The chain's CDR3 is CASRNYPEAQETQYF. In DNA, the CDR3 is TGCGCCAGCAGAAACTACCCGGAAGCACAAGAGACCCAGTACTTC.

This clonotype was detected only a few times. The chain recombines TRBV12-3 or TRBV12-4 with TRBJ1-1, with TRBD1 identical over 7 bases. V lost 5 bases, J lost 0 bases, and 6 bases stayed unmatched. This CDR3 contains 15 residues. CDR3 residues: CASSRSTGLNTEAFF. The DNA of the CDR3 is TGTGCCAGCAGTAGATCGACAGGGTTGAACACTGAAGCTTTCTTT.

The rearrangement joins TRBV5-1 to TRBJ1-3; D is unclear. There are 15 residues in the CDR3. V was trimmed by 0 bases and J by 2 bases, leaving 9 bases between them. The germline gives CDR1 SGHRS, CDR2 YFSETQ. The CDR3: CASSLDPVAGNTIYF. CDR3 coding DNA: TGCGCCAGCAGCTTGGATCCAGTAGCTGGAAACACCATATATTTT.

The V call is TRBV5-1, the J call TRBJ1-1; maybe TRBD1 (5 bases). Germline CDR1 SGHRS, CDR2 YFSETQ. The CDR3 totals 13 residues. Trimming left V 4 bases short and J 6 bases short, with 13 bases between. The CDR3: CASSIGEYAEAFF. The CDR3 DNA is TGCGCCAGCAGCATAGGGGAATATGCTGAAGCTTTCTTT.

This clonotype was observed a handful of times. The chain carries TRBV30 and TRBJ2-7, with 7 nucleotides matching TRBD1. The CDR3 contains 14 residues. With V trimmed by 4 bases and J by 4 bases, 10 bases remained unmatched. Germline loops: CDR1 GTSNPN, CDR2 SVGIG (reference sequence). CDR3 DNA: TGTGCCTGGACCCCGACAGGGCCCCCTTACGAGCAGTACTTC. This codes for CAWTPTGPPYEQYF.